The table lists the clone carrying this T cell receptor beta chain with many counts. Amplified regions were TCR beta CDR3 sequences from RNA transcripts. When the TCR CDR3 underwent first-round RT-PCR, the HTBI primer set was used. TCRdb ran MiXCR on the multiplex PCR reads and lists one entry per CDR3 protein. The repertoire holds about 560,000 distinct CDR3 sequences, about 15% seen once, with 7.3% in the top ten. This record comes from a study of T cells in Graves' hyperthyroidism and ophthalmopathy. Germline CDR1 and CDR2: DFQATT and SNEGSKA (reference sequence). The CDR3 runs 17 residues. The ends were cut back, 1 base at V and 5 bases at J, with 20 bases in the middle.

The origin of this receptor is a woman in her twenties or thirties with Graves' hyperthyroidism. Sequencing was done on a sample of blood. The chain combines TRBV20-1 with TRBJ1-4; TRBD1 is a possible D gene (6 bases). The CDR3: CSARGLSRQARNEKLFF. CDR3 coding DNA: TGCAGTGCTAGAGGGCTCAGTAGACAGGCTAGAAATGAAAAACTGTTTTTT.